This T cell receptor (beta chain) was captured in a study of PD-L1 blockade in urothelial cancer. Overall study: Blood samples had a median of around 150,000 T cells. Study conclusions and caveats: When measured at 3 weeks, tumor-associated blood clones expanded more in durable-benefit patients.

This CDR3 spans 14 amino acids. Germline assignment: CDR1 MDHEN and CDR2 SYDVKM. The V end was cut by 2 bases, the J end by 5 bases, with 7 bases between. The time point was: peripheral blood 6 weeks after treatment start. As for this clone: The antigen is unknown.

Repertoires were generated with immunoSEQ multiplex PCR, while TCRdb's copy carries only in-frame clones and drops some. The sample records approximately 110,000 clones, approximately 90% being singletons. The rearrangement links TRBV28 to TRBJ1-6, with D possibly matching TRBD1 (5 bases). The clonotype comes from a man aged 60 to 75 with urothelial cancer. Sequencing used PBMCs, obtained around atezolizumab (anti-PD-L1) treatment. The CDR3 DNA reads as TGTGCCAGCAGTTTACCGGGGGATAATTCACCCCTCCACTTT. It translates to CASSLPGDNSPLHF.